This T cell receptor beta chain was documented in a study of regulatory and conventional T cells in RAG deficiency. The sorted conventional CD4+ T cells were CD25-low and CD127-high, with genomic DNA sequenced. Produced via immunoSEQ multiplex PCR; TCRdb's table is partial and in-frame only. The table lists more than 9,500 clones, roughly 93% of them singletons. As for this clone: Its antigen is unknown.

Study-wide points: Omenn patients showed >75% Treg-Tconv overlap and shorter CDR3 lengths. In Omenn syndrome, sorted "Tregs" may be peripherally activated cells. Shannon entropy fell and Simpson indices rose in RAG-deficient patients.

The CDR3 is 17 residues long. The ends were cut back, 2 bases at V and 0 bases at J, with 12 bases in the middle. Germline assignment: CDR1 SGHNT and CDR2 YYREEE (reference sequence). Another study also made use of these data, one on regulatory T cells. Per that paper: Amplification used 52 TRBV primers and 13 TRBJ primers. In patients, unique TRB V-J pairs were restricted and V/J usage skewed, especially in Tregs.

The receptor was derived from a human donor in good health. Sequencing was carried out using CD4+ effector T cells sorted from blood. The rearrangement joins TRBV5-4 to TRBJ1-6; D is uncertain. CDR3 in DNA: TGTGCCAGCAGCTTTTTCCCCCGGGGCTCCTATAATTCACCCCTCCACTTT. Encoded protein: CASSFFPRGSYNSPLHF.